This T cell receptor beta chain stems from a study of T cells in localized non-small cell lung cancer. The junction had 6 bases not matched to a gene; V was cut back by 4 bases and J by 0 bases. The germline gives CDR1 SGDLS, CDR2 YYNGEE. The CDR3 extends over 16 amino acids. A remark on this clone: The target antigen is unknown.

Study-level results: It was uninvolved adjacent lung that showed the highest T cell clonality, exceeding tumor.

TCRdb's copy holds only in-frame clones and misses some; the assay was immunoSEQ multiplex PCR. The sample has under 100,000 clones, about 88% seen once; the top ten hold 20% to 25%. The receptor's source is a woman aged 35 to 70 with stage I squamous cell lung carcinoma. The chain links TRBV9 to TRBJ1-3; 8 bases align to TRBD1. The sequences come from peripheral blood, collected before any cancer treatment. The DNA of the CDR3 is TGTGCCAGCAGCCCAGGCGGGACAGGCTCTGGAAACACCATATATTTT. Translation: CASSPGGTGSGNTIYF.